Listed below are T cell receptor beta chains from one sample, sequenced in a study of T-cell memory formation after mild COVID-19. TCRdb re-analysed the 5' RACE reads in MiXCR, keeping a single row per CDR3 protein. The sample records fewer than 150,000 distinct CDR3 sequences, about 5.9% being singletons. Sequencing was done on a sample of PBMCs or a T cell subset sorted from them (not recorded which). Receptor source: an adult woman who had mild COVID-19 (a few samples of this study predate the infection). Cell type and time point are not known. The CDR3 runs from the conserved cysteine through the conserved F or W. A D gene is named only where the DNA matches it firmly. Expanded clones get a size class; other rows say once, few or many, or leave the size out.

D,J,size,V,DNA,CDR3
TRBD2,TRBJ2-3,many,TRBV20-1,TGCAGTGCCGGGACTAGCGGTCCCCGAGGGGATACGCAGTATTTT,CSAGTSGPRGDTQYF
.,TRBJ1-1,many,TRBV5-1,TGCGCCAGCAGCTCCTTACTAAACACTGAAGCTTTCTTT,CASSSLLNTEAFF
TRBD2,TRBJ2-7,many,TRBV7-2,TGTGCCAGCAGCGCGGGACTAGCGGCCTACGAGCAGTACTTC,CASSAGLAAYEQYF
.,TRBJ2-3,few,TRBV3-1,TGTGCCAGCAGCCAAACCTCTAGCACAGATACGCAGTATTTT,CASSQTSSTDTQYF
.,TRBJ1-6,.,TRBV2,TGTGCCAGCAGCGGACAGTATAATTCACCCCTCCACTTT,CASSGQYNSPLHF
.,TRBJ2-5,.,TRBV29-1,TGCAGCGTTGACCAGGTTACTTCCGAGACCCAGTACTTC,CSVDQVTSETQYF
.,TRBJ1-6,many,TRBV7-2,TGTGCCAGCAGCACATCTTACGGGGGTGGTAATTCACCCCTCCACTTT,CASSTSYGGGNSPLHF
TRBD2,TRBJ2-7,many,TRBV20-1,TGCAGTGCCTTAAAAGCGGGGGATTCAGGGTACTTC,CSALKAGDSGYF
TRBD2,TRBJ2-1,.,TRBV20-1,TGCAGTGCCCAAATGGTAGCGGGGTTGAGATGGGGTGGAAATGAGCAGTTCTTC,CSAQMVAGLRWGGNEQFF
.,TRBJ2-2,many,TRBV24-1,TGTGCCACCAGTGATTTACGAGGCAGGAACACCGGGGAGCTGTTTTTT,CATSDLRGRNTGELFF
TRBD2,TRBJ2-1,many,TRBV7-2,TGTGCCAGCAGCCCCGCATGGACTAGCGGGAATGAGCAGTTCTTC,CASSPAWTSGNEQFF
TRBD1,TRBJ2-2,few,TRBV12-3/TRBV12-4,TGTGCCAGCAGTACAGGGGCCGTCAACACCGGGGAGCTGTTTTTT,CASSTGAVNTGELFF
TRBD1,TRBJ1-1,many,TRBV11-2,TGTGCCAGCAGCCCCTACGGACAGGCCCCCACTGAAGCTTTCTTT,CASSPYGQAPTEAFF
TRBD1,TRBJ1-2,few,TRBV28,TGTGCCAGCAGTTTGAGAGACAGGGCTGATGGCTACACCTTC,CASSLRDRADGYTF
.,TRBJ1-2,.,TRBV7-2,TGTGCCAGCAGCCAACGGACTGTCGCTAACTATGGCTACACCTTC,CASSQRTVANYGYTF
.,TRBJ1-6,few,TRBV15,TGTGCCACCAGCAGATATCCAGGGGATAATTCACCCCTCCACTTT,CATSRYPGDNSPLHF
TRBD2,TRBJ2-1,medium-sized,TRBV5-1,TGCGCCAGCAGCTCCGGGACTAGCGGGAGGAGCTCCTACAATGAGCAGTTCTTC,CASSSGTSGRSSYNEQFF
TRBD1,TRBJ2-1,few,TRBV11-2,TGTGCCAGCAGCTTAGATCCAGGACAGGGGATGAATGAGCAGTTCTTC,CASSLDPGQGMNEQFF
.,TRBJ2-1,many,TRBV24-1,TGTGCCACTGCCCAGGGGGAGGCCGGGGACAATGAGCAGTTCTTC,CATAQGEAGDNEQFF
.,TRBJ2-1,few,TRBV6-2/TRBV6-3,TGTGCCAGCAGATCTAACCGGGACAACGGGGCCAATGAGCAGTTCTTC,CASRSNRDNGANEQFF
TRBD2,TRBJ2-1,.,TRBV7-3,TGTGCCAGCAGTACGGGACTAGCGGGCCCTTACAATGAGCAGTTCTTC,CASSTGLAGPYNEQFF
TRBD2,TRBJ2-5,many,TRBV9,TGTGCCAGCAGTGAATCTAGCGGTGGGGAGACCCAGTACTTC,CASSESSGGETQYF
.,TRBJ2-1,.,TRBV7-2,TGTGCCAGCAGCTGGGGACGGCACAATGAGCAGTTCTTC,CASSWGRHNEQFF
.,TRBJ2-7,many,TRBV27,TGTGCCAGCAGTCGTCTACCCGGCGGCGGCTACGAGCAGTACTTC,CASSRLPGGGYEQYF
.,TRBJ1-4,.,TRBV7-9,TGTGCCAGCAGCTTAGTAGTGGCTCGCCAGGGAGACTTGTTAAAGGAAAAACTGTTTTTT,CASSLVVARQGDLLKEKLFF
.,TRBJ2-5,many,TRBV6-6,TGTGCCAGCAGTCCACCCGGCCTGGGGGTAGAGACCCAGTACTTC,CASSPPGLGVETQYF
.,TRBJ1-2,few,TRBV12-3/TRBV12-4,TGTGCCAGCAGTTTTCCGGTCTATGGCTACACCTTC,CASSFPVYGYTF
TRBD1,TRBJ1-2,.,TRBV20-1,TGCAGTGCTGGGGGGGACAGGACCCATAACTATGGCTACACCTTC,CSAGGDRTHNYGYTF
.,TRBJ1-5,.,TRBV27,TGTGCCAGCAGTTTACGCGGAATCGGTCAGCCCCAGCATTTT,CASSLRGIGQPQHF
.,TRBJ2-3,many,TRBV20-1,TGCAGTGCTCGGGACGGCACAGATACGCAGTATTTT,CSARDGTDTQYF
TRBD2,TRBJ2-7,few,TRBV7-2,TGTGCCAGCAGCTTAGCGGGGGGGGGACTAGCGGCCGAGCAGTACTTC,CASSLAGGGLAAEQYF
TRBD2,TRBJ2-1,many,TRBV24-1,TGTGCCACCAGTGATTTTTGGACTAGCGGGAGCAATGAGCAGTTCTTC,CATSDFWTSGSNEQFF
.,TRBJ1-1,few,TRBV7-9,TGTGCCAGCAGCGCCCCCGTGTTCACTGAAGCTTTCTTT,CASSAPVFTEAFF
.,TRBJ2-5,many,TRBV7-2,TGTGCCAGCAGCTTTGGTGGGGCCGGGACAGAGACCCAGTACTTC,CASSFGGAGTETQYF
.,TRBJ2-5,many,TRBV7-3,TGTGCCAGCAGCTGGCTGGGGCCTGGGGAGACCCAGTACTTC,CASSWLGPGETQYF
TRBD1,TRBJ2-7,.,TRBV5-1,TGCGCCAGCAGCATACGCCCGGGACAGGGTTATCACTACGAGCAGTACTTC,CASSIRPGQGYHYEQYF
TRBD1,TRBJ1-1,.,TRBV12-3/TRBV12-4,TGTGCCAGCAGTCCGGGACAGGGTATGTTCTTT,CASSPGQGMFF
.,TRBJ1-2,.,TRBV7-2,TGTGCCAGCAGCTTATCGGTGGTGTATGGCTACACCTTC,CASSLSVVYGYTF
.,TRBJ1-1,few,TRBV5-1,TGCGCCAGCAGCTTGCAGGCTGAGAACACTGAAGCTTTCTTT,CASSLQAENTEAFF
.,TRBJ2-7,few,TRBV3-1,TGTGCCAGCAGCTTACCCGGGACCAGCTCCTACGAGCAGTACTTC,CASSLPGTSSYEQYF
.,TRBJ1-6,.,TRBV20-1,TGCAGTGCTAGAGAACCACTCCCGGGTGGACCCCTCCACTTT,CSAREPLPGGPLHF
TRBD1,TRBJ1-2,few,TRBV7-2,TGTGCCAGCAGCTTACAGGGGGTGGTTGGCTACACCTTC,CASSLQGVVGYTF
.,TRBJ2-1,few,TRBV3-1,TGTGCCAGCAGCCAATGGCCGGGGACAGAGCAGTTCTTC,CASSQWPGTEQFF
.,TRBJ2-7,many,TRBV5-1,TGCGCCAGCAGCTTGGGATGGGCGACCTCCTACGAGCAGTACTTC,CASSLGWATSYEQYF